This TCR beta chain was sequenced for a study of T cells in narcolepsy. Study-wide points: HCRT-specific and TRIB2-specific autoreactive clonotypes appeared among same-patient CSF and blood CD4+ clonotypes.

TCRdb keeps only in-frame clones here, not all; method: immunoSEQ multiplex PCR. The sample consists of around 26,000 clones, approximately 84% of them appearing once. The CDR3 has 12 amino acids. Trimming cost V 8 bases and J 3 bases, with 11 bases left between them. Germline-derived CDR1 and CDR2 are SNHLY and FYNNEI. With regard to this clone: Antigen specificity is unknown.

Material: CD45RA- memory CD4+ T cells from PBMCs. J is TRBJ2-7 and V is TRBV2; a weak D match, TRBD2 (7 bases). The sequence derives from a human donor with narcolepsy. This chain's CDR3 is CASSGGVYEQYF. The CDR3 nucleotides read TGTGCCAGCTCGGGGGGCGTCTACGAGCAGTACTTC.